The present T cell receptor (beta chain) was sequenced within a study of OX40 agonist ivuxolimab in advanced cancers. Any history of autoimmune disease or systemic immunosuppression disqualified patients. The table came from immunoSEQ multiplex PCR; TCRdb's copy has only in-frame clones and leaves some out. The sample has roughly 60,000 clones, about 86% seen once. Findings and limits, study-wide: The specificity for antigen of the expanded peripheral T cells was not determined.

This CDR3 has 11 amino acids. Germline V gene sequence: CDR1 GTSNPN, CDR2 SVGIG (reference sequence). V shed 0 bases and J shed 5 bases, with 4 bases lying between them. Regarding this clone: Its specificity is unknown. The sample contains more than one DNA sequence encoding this CDR3.

This sequence joins TRBV30 and TRBJ2-5; D is uncertain. The starting material was CD4+ or CD8+ T cells sorted from blood, obtained in a trial of the OX40 agonist ivuxolimab. The receptor comes from an adult with an advanced solid tumor such as melanoma, head and neck, liver or kidney cancer. This chain's CDR3 is CAWSVKETQYF. DNA for the CDR3: TGTGCCTGGAGTGTGAAGGAGACCCAGTACTTC.